This TCR beta chain is drawn from a study of blood T cell repertoires in COVID-19. Study-level information: Samples of COVID-19 (acute and convalescent) were obtained from the United States, Italy and Spain. T cells, B-cell-depleted T cells, or PBMCs provided the cDNA or gDNA that served as material.

Profiling relied on immunoSEQ multiplex PCR, and the TCRdb table lists in-frame clones only, not all of them. This sample has approximately 160,000 clones, with around four fifths found just once. CDR1 and CDR2 from the germline V gene are PRHDT and FYEKMQ (reference sequence). The V and J ends lost 0 bases and 12 bases, in that order; junction bases with no gene match: 5. CDR3 size: 12 residues. Recruitment covered 20 to 25 US areas and drew participants whose ages spanned about 18 to 90 years. Categorization into cohorts depended on clinical history that participants reported. The sample taken for sequencing was PBMCs or T cells enriched from blood (not recorded which). This chain connects TRBV13 to TRBJ2-7, with 7 bases that match TRBD1. The receptor's source is a woman in her forties or fifties in a cohort exposed to, infected with or recovered from COVID-19 (not recorded which). The CDR3 sequence: CASSLGPDRSYF. In DNA, the CDR3 is TGTGCCAGCAGCTTAGGACCGGACAGGTCGTACTTC. The whole variable domain, remainder taken from reference TRBV13 and TRBJ2-7, is AAGVIQSPRHLIKEKRETATLKCYPIPRHDTVYWYQQGPGQDPQFLISFYEKMQSDKGSIPDRFSAQQFSDYHSELNMSSLELGDSALYFCASSLGPDRSYFGPGTRLTVT.